Listed below are T cell receptor beta chains from one sample, sequenced in a study of blood T cell repertoires in COVID-19. Libraries were prepared by immunoSEQ multiplex PCR; TCRdb keeps only in-frame clonotypes and omits some of them. The sample has 150,000 to 200,000 clones; 88% are singletons. Sequenced material: peripheral blood. Receptors were obtained from a human donor in a cohort sampled during active COVID-19. CDR3s include the opening cysteine and the closing phenylalanine or tryptophan. The D gene is left open where the match is weak. Clone size is shown for a subset of rows, as once, few, many or a class of expanded clone.

D,V,size,J,DNA,CDR3
TRBD1,TRBV12-3/TRBV12-4,-,TRBJ1-2,TGTGCCAGCAGTGCCGGGACAGGGAGAGGCTACACCTTC,CASSAGTGRGYTF
TRBD1,TRBV5-6,-,TRBJ1-6,TGTGCCAGCAGCTTGGACGGGGGGACAGGTAATTCACCCCTCCACTTT,CASSLDGGTGNSPLHF
-,TRBV4-3,-,TRBJ1-4,TGCGCCAGCAGCCTGGAGTTGGGGCCTGAAAAACTGTTTTTT,CASSLELGPEKLFF
-,TRBV3-1/TRBV3-2,-,TRBJ1-4,TGTGCCAGCAGCCACGGTCCCGAAAAACTGTTTTTT,CASSHGPEKLFF
-,TRBV18,-,TRBJ2-3,TGTGCCAGCTCAGGTCAACAGGGTAGCGCAGATACGCAGTATTTT,CASSGQQGSADTQYF
-,TRBV6-5,few,TRBJ1-6,TGTGCCAGCACCGCCTCCGGGGTGCAATCACCCCTCCACTTT,CASTASGVQSPLHF
-,TRBV13,-,TRBJ2-5,TGTGCCAGCAGCTTCCAGGGACTCTGGCAAGGGACCCAGTACTTC,CASSFQGLWQGTQYF
-,TRBV4-1,-,TRBJ2-2,TGCGCCAGCAGTCCTGAGCCCCTAAACACCGGGGAGCTGTTTTTT,CASSPEPLNTGELFF
TRBD1,TRBV2,-,TRBJ1-2,TGTGCCAGCAGTGAATTTTCGACAGGGGGACCAGTCTTC,CASSEFSTGGPVF
TRBD1,TRBV28,-,TRBJ1-2,TGTGCCAGCAGCTTGACAGGGGGATATGGCTACACCTTC,CASSLTGGYGYTF
-,TRBV12-3/TRBV12-4,-,TRBJ1-2,TGTGCCAGCAGTTTACCTCAGGACTATGGCTACACCTTC,CASSLPQDYGYTF
TRBD1,TRBV3-1/TRBV3-2,-,TRBJ2-1,TGTGCCAGCAGCCAACAGGGACAGGCGGTTAGGAATGAGCAGTTCTTC,CASSQQGQAVRNEQFF
-,TRBV5-1,once,TRBJ1-1,TGCGCCAGCAGGGGAGATGCCACTGAAGCTTTCTTT,CASRGDATEAFF
TRBD1,TRBV5-6,-,TRBJ1-2,TGTGCCAGCAGCCCCCCTCCAGGGACAGGGACTCTTGGCTATGGCTACACCTTC,CASSPPPGTGTLGYGYTF
TRBD2,TRBV9,-,TRBJ2-1,TGTGCCAGCAGCGTAAGGACTAGCGGGTCGATTGAGCAGTTCTTC,CASSVRTSGSIEQFF
-,TRBV2,-,TRBJ1-1,TGTGCCAGCAGTGAGCAGAAGAACACTGAAGCTTTCTTT,CASSEQKNTEAFF
-,TRBV29-1,-,TRBJ1-4,TGCAGCGTTGAAACAGTTACCCCAGCTAATGAAAAACTGTTTTTT,CSVETVTPANEKLFF
TRBD2,TRBV6-5,-,TRBJ2-7,TGTGCCAGCAGCCTACTAGCGGGGGTGGAGCAGTACTTC,CASSLLAGVEQYF
-,TRBV11-3,-,TRBJ1-5,TGTGCCAGCAGCGCCCATACAGAGAACAATCAGCCCCAGCATTTT,CASSAHTENNQPQHF
-,TRBV6-2/TRBV6-3,-,TRBJ1-6,TGTGCCAGCAGTTACTTTAGAGAGAATAATTCACCCCTCCACTTT,CASSYFRENNSPLHF
-,TRBV7-8,-,TRBJ2-3,TGTGCCAGCAGCCCCGCGGGGCGCCCGGGGAGAACAGATACGCAGTATTTT,CASSPAGRPGRTDTQYF
-,TRBV12-5,once,TRBJ1-6,TGTGCTAGTAGCTCATCAGGGTTTGCATCACCCCTCCACTTT,CASSSSGFASPLHF
-,TRBV11-3,-,TRBJ1-3,TGTGCCAGCAGTTATACCGCAACAGGGATCTCTGGAAACACCATATATTTT,CASSYTATGISGNTIYF
-,TRBV10-3,-,TRBJ2-3,TGTGCCATCAGTGAGTCTACAGGCACAGATACGCAGTATTTT,CAISESTGTDTQYF
-,TRBV5-1,once,TRBJ1-2,TGCGCCAGCAGCTTAGCGAGGAACAGGGTGGATGGCTACACCTTC,CASSLARNRVDGYTF
-,TRBV5-6,-,TRBJ2-1,TGTGCCAGCAGCGCACGAGCGGTTAACTCCTACAATGAGCAGTTCTTC,CASSARAVNSYNEQFF